This TCR beta chain was obtained from a study of graft-versus-host responses after intestinal transplantation (dated by TCRdb to about 2021). Broadly, across the study: The transplants that recipients got were multivisceral, liver-intestinal, or isolated intestinal. Anti-thymocyte globulin induction was given to all recipients, followed by maintenance tacrolimus and steroids for approximately 3 years. After intestinal transplantation, graft-versus-host and host-versus-graft alloreactive T cell clones in the graft, circulation and bone marrow were tracked using bulk TCR-beta CDR3 sequencing. Alloreactive clones were identified by sequencing pre-transplant mixed lymphocyte reaction products and comparing them with unstimulated pre-transplant donor and recipient T cells. The cohort enrolled under 25 intestinal transplant recipients including one retransplant, and a few patients lacking pretransplant specimens were excluded. Donor T cell macrochimerism was defined as a peak of at least 4% donor T cells among recipient peripheral blood mononuclear cells. Samples from a few later patients were sequenced in-house on an Illumina MiSeq with MiXCR processing rather than by the commercial service. What the authors observed across the whole study: High GvH to HvG T cell clonal ratios were observed in the allografts of patients with donor T cell macrochimerism. Early after transplant, peak levels of circulating GvH clones were found to be associated with declines in HvG clones. GvH clones were detected in recipient bone marrow, and some of these GvH clones were observed earlier in ileal mucosa or blood, consistent with an intestinal mucosal origin. The relatively low number and heterogeneity of intestinal transplant patients limited the conclusions.

The library was produced with the immunoSEQ multiplex PCR assay. In most patients, genomic DNA was isolated using the Qiagen DNeasy Blood and Tissue Kit and sent frozen to Adaptive Biotechnologies for TCR sequencing. For most patients, genomic DNA was subjected to high-throughput TCR-beta CDR3 sequencing by Adaptive Biotechnologies. Per the original workflow: TCR sequencing data were retrieved from Adaptive's ImmunoSEQ software for 15 to 20 patients, whereas a few other patients were processed with MiXCR and VDJtools. To correct CD4 versus CD8 sorting errors, any sequence found in both subsets at a frequency ratio below 5:1 was removed. Because the origin of CDR3 nucleotide sequences shared between donor and recipient could not be assigned, those sequences were removed. To be classed as alloreactive, a clone needed at least 2-fold expansion over unstimulated cells and a minimum CFSE-low frequency of 0.002% (template counts) or 0.001% (read counts). A clone was considered mappable if detected in the sequenced pre-transplant spleen, lymph node, or MLR CFSE-low populations of the donor or recipient. Cumulative frequency of alloreactive clones was calculated as a percentage of all sequences weighted by copy number. TCRdb re-hosts the immuneACCESS table, in-frame sequences only. Its copies lack some clones; in the studies checked, an unresolved V gene accounts for under half of them, and the cause for the rest is not known. The V and J calls and clone size come from that table; D and trimming were worked out from the DNA. The sample profile shows tens of thousands of clones; about 90% of them were found once. The ten largest make up 0.5% to 0.8% of the sample.

CDR1 and CDR2, looked up from the germline V gene, are MNHEY and SVGAGI. The cysteine opens and the phenylalanine closes a CDR3 of 14 amino acids. This entry keeps only the CDR3 DNA: 42 bases, framed from base 1. V and J are trimmed by 5 bases and 4 bases, and the gene matches miss 8 bases of the junction. In regard to this clone: Its binding antigen is unknown. No base quality values were provided; no much bigger clone lies one nucleotide off.

The time point label for this specimen denotes: cells obtained before transplantation from donor or recipient. CD3+CD4+ and CD3+CD8+ populations were FACS-sorted from unstimulated pre-transplant donor and recipient cells taken from spleen or lymph nodes. The V and J genes are TRBV6-5 and TRBJ2-7, and TRBD1 matches 7 of the central bases. The sample in question was unstimulated CD4+ T cells sorted from spleen or lymph node cells, obtained before transplant. This sequence originates from a human donor who was the organ donor for an intestinal transplant. The CDR3 region reads CASSEGALRYEQYF. The DNA sequence is TGTGCCAGCAGTGAGGGGGCGCTTAGGTACGAGCAGTACTTC.